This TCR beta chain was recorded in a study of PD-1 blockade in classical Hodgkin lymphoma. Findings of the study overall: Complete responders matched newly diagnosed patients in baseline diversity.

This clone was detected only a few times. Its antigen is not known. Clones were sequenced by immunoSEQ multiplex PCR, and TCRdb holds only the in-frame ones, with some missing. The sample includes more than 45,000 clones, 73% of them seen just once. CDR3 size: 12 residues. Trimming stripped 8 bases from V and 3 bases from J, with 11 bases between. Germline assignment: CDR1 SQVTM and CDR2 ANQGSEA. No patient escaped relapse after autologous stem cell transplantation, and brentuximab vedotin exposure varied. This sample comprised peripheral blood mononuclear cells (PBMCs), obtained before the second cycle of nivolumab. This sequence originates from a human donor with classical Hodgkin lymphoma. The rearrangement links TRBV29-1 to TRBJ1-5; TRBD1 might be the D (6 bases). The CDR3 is CSFRDNNQPQHF. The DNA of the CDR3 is TGCAGCTTCCGGGACAACAATCAGCCCCAGCATTTT.